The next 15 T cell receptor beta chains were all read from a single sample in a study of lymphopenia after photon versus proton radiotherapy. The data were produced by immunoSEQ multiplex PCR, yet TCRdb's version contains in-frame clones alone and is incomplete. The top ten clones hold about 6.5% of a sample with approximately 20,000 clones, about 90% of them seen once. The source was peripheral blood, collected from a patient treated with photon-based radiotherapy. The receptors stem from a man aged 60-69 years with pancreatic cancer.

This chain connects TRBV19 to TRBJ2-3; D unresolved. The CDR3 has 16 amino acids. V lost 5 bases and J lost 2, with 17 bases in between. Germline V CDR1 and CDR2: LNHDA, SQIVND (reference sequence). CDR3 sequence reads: CASSGTKLHFTDTQYF. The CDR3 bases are TGTGCCAGTAGTGGTACCAAACTTCATTTCACAGATACGCAGTATTTT.

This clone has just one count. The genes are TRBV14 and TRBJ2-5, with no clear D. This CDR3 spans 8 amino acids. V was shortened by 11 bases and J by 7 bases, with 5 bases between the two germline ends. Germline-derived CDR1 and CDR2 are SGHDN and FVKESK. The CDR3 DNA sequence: TGTGCCGGATCGACCCAGTACTTC. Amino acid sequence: CAGSTQYF. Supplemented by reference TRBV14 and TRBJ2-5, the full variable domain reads EAGVTQFPSHSVIEKGQTVTLRCDPISGHDNLYWYRRVMGKEIKFLLHFVKESKQDESGMPNNRFLAERTGGTYSTLKVQPAELEDSGVYFCAGSTQYFGPGTRLLVL.

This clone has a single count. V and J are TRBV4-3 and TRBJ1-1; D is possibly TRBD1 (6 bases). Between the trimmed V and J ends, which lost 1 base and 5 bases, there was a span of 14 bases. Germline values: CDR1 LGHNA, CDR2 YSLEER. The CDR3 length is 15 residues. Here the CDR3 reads CASSQGKGGWTEAFF. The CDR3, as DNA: TGCGCCAGCAGCCAAGGGAAAGGGGGATGGACTGAAGCTTTCTTT.

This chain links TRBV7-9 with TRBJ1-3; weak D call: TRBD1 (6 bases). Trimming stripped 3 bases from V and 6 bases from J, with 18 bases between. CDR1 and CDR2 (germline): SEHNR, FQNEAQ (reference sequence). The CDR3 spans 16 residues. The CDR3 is CASSFTAGGPENTIYF. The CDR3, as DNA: TGTGCCAGCAGCTTCACAGCGGGGGGCCCCGAAAACACCATATATTTT. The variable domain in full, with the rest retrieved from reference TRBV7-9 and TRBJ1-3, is DTGVSQNPRHKITKRGQNVTFRCDPISEHNRLYWYRQTLGQGPEFLTYFQNEAQLEKSRLLSDRFSAERPKGSFSTLEIQRTEQGDSAMYLCASSFTAGGPENTIYFGEGSWLTVV.

The CDR3 is CASSLRPKEAYNEQFF. The CDR3 DNA sequence: TGTGCCAGCAGCTTAAGGCCCAAGGAGGCATACAATGAGCAGTTCTTC. The chain carries TRBV7-3 and TRBJ2-1; TRBD2 might be the D (5 bases). From germline, CDR1 is SGHTA and CDR2 FQGTGA. The CDR3 runs 16 residues. V lost 1 base and J lost 4, with 14 bases in between.

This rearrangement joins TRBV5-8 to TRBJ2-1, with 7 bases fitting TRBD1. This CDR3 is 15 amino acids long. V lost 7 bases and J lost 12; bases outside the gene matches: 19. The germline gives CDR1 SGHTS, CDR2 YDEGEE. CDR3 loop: CASPLGADRVPLQFF. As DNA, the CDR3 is TGTGCCAGCCCGTTGGGGGCAGACAGGGTTCCCCTGCAGTTCTTC.

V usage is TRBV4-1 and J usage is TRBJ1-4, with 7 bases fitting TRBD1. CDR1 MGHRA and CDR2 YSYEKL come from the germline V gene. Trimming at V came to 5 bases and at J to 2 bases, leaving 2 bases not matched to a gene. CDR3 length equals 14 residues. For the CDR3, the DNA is TGCGCCAGCAGCAAGGGACAGACTAATGAAAAACTGTTTTTT. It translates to CASSKGQTNEKLFF.

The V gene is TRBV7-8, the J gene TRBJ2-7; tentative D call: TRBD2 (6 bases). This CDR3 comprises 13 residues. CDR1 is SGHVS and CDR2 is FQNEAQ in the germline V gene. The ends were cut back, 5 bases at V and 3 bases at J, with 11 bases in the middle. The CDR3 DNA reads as TGTGCCAGCAGCCGAACGACTAGCTACGAGCAGTACTTC. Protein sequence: CASSRTTSYEQYF.

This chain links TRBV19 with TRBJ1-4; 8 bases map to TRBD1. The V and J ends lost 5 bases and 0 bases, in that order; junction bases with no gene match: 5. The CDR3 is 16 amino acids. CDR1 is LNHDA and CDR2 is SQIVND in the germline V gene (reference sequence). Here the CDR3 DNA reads TGTGCCAGTAGTGAAGGACAGGGAACAACTAATGAAAAACTGTTTTTT. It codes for CASSEGQGTTNEKLFF.

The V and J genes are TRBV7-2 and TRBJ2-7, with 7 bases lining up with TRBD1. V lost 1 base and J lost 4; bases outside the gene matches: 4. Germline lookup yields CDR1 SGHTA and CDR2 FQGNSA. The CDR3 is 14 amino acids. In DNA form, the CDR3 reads TGTGCCAGCAGCTTAGTACAGGGGCGGTACGAGCAGTACTTC. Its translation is CASSLVQGRYEQYF.

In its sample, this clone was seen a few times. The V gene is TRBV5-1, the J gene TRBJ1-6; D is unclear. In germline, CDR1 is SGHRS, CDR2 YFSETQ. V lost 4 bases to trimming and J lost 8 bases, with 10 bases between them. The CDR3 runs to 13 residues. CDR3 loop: CASSLNGDSPLHF. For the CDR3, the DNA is TGCGCCAGCAGCCTCAATGGGGATTCACCCCTCCACTTT. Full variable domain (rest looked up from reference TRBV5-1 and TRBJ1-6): KAGVTQTPRYLIKTRGQQVTLSCSPISGHRSVSWYQQTPGQGLQFLFEYFSETQRNKGNFPGRFSGRQFSNSRSEMNVSTLELGDSALYLCASSLNGDSPLHFGNGTRLTVT.

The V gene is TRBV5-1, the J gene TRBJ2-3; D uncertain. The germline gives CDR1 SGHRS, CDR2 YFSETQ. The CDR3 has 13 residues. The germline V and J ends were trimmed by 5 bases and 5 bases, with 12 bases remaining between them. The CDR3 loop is CASSFPLGDTQYF. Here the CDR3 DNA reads TGCGCCAGCAGTTTTCCTTTGGGAGATACGCAGTATTTT.

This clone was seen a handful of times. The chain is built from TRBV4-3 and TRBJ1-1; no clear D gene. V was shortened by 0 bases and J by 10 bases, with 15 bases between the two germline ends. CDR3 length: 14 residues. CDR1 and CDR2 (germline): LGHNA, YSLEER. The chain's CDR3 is CASSQERGREIAFF. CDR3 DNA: TGCGCCAGCAGCCAAGAACGGGGTAGGGAGATAGCTTTCTTT.

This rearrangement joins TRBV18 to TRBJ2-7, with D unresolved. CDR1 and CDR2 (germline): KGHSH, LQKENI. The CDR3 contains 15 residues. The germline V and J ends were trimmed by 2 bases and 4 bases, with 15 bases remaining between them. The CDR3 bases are TGTGCCAGCTCACCAAGTTGGACCGCATCGTACGAGCAGTACTTC. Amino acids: CASSPSWTASYEQYF.

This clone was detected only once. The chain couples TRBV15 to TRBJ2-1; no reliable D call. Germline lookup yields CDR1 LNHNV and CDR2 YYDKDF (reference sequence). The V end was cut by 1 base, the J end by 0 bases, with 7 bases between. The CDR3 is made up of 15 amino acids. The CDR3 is CATSRVTRSYNEQFF. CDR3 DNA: TGTGCCACCAGCAGAGTCACGCGCTCCTACAATGAGCAGTTCTTC.